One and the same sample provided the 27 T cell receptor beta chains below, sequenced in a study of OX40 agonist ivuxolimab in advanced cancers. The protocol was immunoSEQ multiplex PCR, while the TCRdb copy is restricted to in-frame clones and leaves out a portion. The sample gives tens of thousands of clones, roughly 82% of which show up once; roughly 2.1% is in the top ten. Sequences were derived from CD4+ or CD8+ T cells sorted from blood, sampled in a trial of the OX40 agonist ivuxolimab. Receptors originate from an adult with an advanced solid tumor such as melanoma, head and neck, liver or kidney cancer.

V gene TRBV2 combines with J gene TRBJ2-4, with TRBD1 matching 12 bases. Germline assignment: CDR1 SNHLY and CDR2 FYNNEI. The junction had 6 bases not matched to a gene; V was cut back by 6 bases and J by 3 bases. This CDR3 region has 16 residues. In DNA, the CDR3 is TGTGCCAGCAGGAGGGACAGGGGGCAGGGCAAAAACATTCAGTACTTC. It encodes CASRRDRGQGKNIQYF.

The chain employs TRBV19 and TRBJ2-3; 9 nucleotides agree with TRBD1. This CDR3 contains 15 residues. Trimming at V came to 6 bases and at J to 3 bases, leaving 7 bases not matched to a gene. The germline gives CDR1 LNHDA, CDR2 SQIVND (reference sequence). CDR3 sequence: CASRRGQGGTDTQYF. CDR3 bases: TGTGCCAGTAGAAGGGGACAGGGTGGGACAGATACGCAGTATTTT.

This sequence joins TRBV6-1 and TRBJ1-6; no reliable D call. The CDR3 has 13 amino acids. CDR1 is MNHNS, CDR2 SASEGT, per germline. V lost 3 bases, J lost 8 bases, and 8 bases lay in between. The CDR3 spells CASSDSRDSPLHF. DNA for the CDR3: TGTGCCAGCAGTGATAGTAGGGATTCACCCCTCCACTTT.

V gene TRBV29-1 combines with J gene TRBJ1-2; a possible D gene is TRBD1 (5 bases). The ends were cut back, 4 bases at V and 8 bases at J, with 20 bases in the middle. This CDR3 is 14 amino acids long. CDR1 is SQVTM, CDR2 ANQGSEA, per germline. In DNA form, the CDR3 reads TGCAGCGTTGTCTCTAGTGGACACGGGGACGGCTACACCTTC. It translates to CSVVSSGHGDGYTF. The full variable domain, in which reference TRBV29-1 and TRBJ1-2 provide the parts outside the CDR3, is SAVISQKPSRDICQRGTSLTIQCQVDSQVTMMFWYRQQPGQSLTLIATANQGSEATYESGFVIDKFPISRPNLTFSTLTVSNMSPEDSSIYLCSVVSSGHGDGYTFGSGTRLTVV.

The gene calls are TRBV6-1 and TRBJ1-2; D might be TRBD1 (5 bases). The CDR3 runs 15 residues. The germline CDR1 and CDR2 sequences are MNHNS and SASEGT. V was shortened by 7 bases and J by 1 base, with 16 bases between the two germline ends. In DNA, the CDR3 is TGTGCCAGCATTCGCTTGGGGGGGAGTAACTATGGCTACACCTTC. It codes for CASIRLGGSNYGYTF.

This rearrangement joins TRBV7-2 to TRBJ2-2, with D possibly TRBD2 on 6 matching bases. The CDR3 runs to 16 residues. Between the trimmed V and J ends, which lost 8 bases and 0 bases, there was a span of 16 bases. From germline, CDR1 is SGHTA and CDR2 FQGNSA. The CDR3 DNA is TGTGCCAGCGGGGTTTCGGGGGTCGCGAACACCGGGGAGCTGTTTTTT. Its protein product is CASGVSGVANTGELFF. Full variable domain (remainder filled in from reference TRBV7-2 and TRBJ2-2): GAGVSQSPSNKVTEKGKDVELRCDPISGHTALYWYRQSLGQGLEFLIYFQGNSAPDKSGLPSDRFSAERTGGSVSTLTIQRTQQEDSAVYLCASGVSGVANTGELFFGEGSRLTVL.

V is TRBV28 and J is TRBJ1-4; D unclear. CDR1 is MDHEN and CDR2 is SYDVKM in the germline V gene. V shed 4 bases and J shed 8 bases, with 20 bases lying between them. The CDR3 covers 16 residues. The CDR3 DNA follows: TGTGCCAGCAGTTCGCTTCTGGGGATGCCTTGGGAAAAACTGTTTTTT. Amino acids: CASSSLLGMPWEKLFF. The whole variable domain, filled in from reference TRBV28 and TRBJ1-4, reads DVKVTQSSRYLVKRTGEKVFLECVQDMDHENMFWYRQDPGLGLRLIYFSYDVKMKEKGDIPEGYSVSREKKERFSLILESASTNQTSMYLCASSSLLGMPWEKLFFGSGTQLSVL.

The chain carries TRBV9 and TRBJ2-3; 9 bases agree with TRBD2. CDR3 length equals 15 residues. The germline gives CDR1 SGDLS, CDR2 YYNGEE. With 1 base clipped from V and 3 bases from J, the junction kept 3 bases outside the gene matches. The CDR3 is CASSVSSGITDTQYF. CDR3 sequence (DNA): TGTGCCAGCAGCGTATCTAGCGGGATTACAGATACGCAGTATTTT.

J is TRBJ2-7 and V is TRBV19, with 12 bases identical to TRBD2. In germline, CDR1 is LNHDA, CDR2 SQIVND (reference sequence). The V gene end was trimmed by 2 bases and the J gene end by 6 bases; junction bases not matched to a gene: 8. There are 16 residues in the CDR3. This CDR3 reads CASSIPGLAGTLEQYF. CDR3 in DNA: TGTGCCAGTAGTATACCGGGACTAGCGGGTACCCTCGAGCAGTACTTC.

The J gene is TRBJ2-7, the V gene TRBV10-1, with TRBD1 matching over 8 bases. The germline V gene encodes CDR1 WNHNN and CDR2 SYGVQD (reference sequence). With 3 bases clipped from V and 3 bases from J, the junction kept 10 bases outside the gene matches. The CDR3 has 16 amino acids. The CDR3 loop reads CASSDLDGTGFYEQYF. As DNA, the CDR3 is TGCGCCAGCAGTGACCTTGACGGGACAGGATTCTACGAGCAGTACTTC.

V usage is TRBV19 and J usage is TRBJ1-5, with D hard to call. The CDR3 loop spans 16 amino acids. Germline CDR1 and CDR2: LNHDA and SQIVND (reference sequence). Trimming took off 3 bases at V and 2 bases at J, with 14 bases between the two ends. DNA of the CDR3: TGTGCCAGTAGTATGCCAGGCGGCTTCGGCAATCAGCCCCAGCATTTT. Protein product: CASSMPGGFGNQPQHF.

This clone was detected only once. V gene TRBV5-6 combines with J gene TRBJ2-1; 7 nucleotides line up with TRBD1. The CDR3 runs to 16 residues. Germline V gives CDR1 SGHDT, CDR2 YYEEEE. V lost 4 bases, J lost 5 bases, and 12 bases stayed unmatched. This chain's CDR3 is CASSNIRAGGHNEQFF. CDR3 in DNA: TGTGCCAGCAGCAACATACGGGCAGGGGGACACAATGAGCAGTTCTTC.

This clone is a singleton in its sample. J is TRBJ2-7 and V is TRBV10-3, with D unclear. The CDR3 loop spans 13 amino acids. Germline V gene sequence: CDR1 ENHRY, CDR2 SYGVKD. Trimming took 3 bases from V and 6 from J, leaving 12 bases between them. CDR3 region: CAISDSTVGEQYF. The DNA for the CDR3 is TGTGCCATCAGTGACTCGACCGTCGGCGAGCAGTACTTC.

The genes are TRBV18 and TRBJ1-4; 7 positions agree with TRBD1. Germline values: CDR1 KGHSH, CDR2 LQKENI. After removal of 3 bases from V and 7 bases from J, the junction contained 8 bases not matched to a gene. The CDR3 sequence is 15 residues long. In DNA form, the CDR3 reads TGTGCCAGCTCACCCAAGACAGGGTTCATTGAAAAACTGTTTTTT. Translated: CASSPKTGFIEKLFF. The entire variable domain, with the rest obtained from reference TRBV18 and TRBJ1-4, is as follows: NAGVMQNPRHLVRRRGQEARLRCSPMKGHSHVYWYRQLPEEGLKFMVYLQKENIIDESGMPKERFSAEFPKEGPSILRIQQVVRGDSAAYFCASSPKTGFIEKLFFGSGTQLSVL.

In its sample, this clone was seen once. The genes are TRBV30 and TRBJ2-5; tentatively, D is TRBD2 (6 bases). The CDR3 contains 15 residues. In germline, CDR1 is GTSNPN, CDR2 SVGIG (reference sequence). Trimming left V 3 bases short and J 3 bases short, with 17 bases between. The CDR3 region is CAWSTSGFSKETQYF. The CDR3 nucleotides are TGTGCCTGGAGCACGAGCGGGTTTTCTAAAGAGACCCAGTACTTC.

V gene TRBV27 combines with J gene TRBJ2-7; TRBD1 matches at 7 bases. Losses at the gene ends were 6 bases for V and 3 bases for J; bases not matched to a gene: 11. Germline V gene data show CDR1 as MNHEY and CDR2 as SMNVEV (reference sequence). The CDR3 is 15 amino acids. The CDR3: CASSHKGDSHYEQYF. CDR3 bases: TGTGCCAGCAGCCATAAGGGGGACAGCCACTACGAGCAGTACTTC.

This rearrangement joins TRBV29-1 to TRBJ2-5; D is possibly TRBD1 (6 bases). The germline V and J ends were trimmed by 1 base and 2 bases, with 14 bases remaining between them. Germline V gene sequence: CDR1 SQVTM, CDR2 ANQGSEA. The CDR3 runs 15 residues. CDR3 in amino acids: CSVEGARDKQETQYF. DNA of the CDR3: TGCAGCGTTGAAGGGGCCAGGGACAAGCAAGAGACCCAGTACTTC.

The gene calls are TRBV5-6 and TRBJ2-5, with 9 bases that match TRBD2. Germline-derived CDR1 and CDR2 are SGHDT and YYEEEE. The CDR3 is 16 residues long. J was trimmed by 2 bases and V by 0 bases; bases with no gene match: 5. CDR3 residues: CASSLVTSGRQETQYF. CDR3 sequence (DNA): TGTGCCAGCAGCTTGGTCACTAGCGGGCGTCAAGAGACCCAGTACTTC. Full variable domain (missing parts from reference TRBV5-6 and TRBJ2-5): DAGVTQSPTHLIKTRGQQVTLRCSPKSGHDTVSWYQQALGQGPQFIFQYYEEEERQRGNFPDRFSGHQFPNYSSELNVNALLLGDSALYLCASSLVTSGRQETQYFGPGTRLLVL.

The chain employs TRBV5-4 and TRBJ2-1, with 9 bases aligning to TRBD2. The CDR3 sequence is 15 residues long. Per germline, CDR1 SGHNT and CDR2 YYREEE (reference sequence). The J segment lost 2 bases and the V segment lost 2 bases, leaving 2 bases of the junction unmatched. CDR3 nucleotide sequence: TGTGCCAGCAGCTTTGCGGGGGGGGCCTACAATGAGCAGTTCTTC. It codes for CASSFAGGAYNEQFF.

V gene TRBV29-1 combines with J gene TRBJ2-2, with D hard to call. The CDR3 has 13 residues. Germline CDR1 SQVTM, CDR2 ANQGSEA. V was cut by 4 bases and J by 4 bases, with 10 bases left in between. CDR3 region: CSVGGERTGELFF. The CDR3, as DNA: TGCAGCGTTGGTGGGGAACGCACCGGGGAGCTGTTTTTT.

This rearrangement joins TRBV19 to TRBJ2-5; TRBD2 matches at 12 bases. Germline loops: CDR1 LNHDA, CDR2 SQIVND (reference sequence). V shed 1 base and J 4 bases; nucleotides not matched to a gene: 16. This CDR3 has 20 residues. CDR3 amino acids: CASSIGNSLAGGHKSETQYF. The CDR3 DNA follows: TGTGCCAGTAGTATAGGAAACAGTCTAGCGGGGGGGCATAAGTCAGAGACCCAGTACTTC.

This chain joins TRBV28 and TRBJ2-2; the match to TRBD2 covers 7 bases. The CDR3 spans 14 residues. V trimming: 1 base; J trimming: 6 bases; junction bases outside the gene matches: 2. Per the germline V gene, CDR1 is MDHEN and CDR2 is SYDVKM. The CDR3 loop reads CASSLFGGAGELFF. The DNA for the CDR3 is TGTGCCAGCAGTTTATTTGGGGGGGCCGGGGAGCTGTTTTTT.

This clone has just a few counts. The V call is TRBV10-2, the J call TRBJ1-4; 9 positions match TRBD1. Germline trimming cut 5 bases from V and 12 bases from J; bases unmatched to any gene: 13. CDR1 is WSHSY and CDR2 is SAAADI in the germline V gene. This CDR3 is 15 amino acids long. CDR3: CASSLTGGAARELFF. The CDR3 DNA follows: TGCGCCAGCAGTCTAACAGGGGGCGCGGCCCGCGAACTGTTTTTT.

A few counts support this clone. CDR3 bases: TGTGCCAGCTCACCCCTAGTGAGCTCCTACAATGAGCAGTTCTTC. It yields the protein CASSPLVSSYNEQFF. This chain connects TRBV18 to TRBJ2-1; D remains unclear. The CDR3 is 15 amino acids. The germline V and J ends were trimmed by 3 bases and 0 bases, with 9 bases remaining between them. Germline CDR1 and CDR2: KGHSH and LQKENI.

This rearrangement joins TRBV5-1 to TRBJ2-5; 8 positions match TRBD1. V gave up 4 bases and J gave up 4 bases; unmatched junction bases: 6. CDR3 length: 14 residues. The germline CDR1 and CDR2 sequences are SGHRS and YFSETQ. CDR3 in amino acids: CASSISGTGETQYF. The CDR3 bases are TGCGCCAGCAGCATCTCCGGGACAGGAGAGACCCAGTACTTC.

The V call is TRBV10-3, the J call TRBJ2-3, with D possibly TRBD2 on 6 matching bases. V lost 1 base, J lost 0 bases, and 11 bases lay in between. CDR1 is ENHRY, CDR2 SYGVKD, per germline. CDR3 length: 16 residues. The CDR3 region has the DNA TGTGCCATCAGTGAGTTCTTGGGGGGTAGCACAGATACGCAGTATTTT. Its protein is CAISEFLGGSTDTQYF.

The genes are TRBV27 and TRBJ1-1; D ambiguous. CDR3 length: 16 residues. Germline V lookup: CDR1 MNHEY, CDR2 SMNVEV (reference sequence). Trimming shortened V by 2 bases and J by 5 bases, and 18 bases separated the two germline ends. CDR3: CASSLVRREVRTEAFF. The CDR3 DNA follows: TGTGCCAGCAGTTTAGTTCGGAGGGAGGTCCGGACTGAAGCTTTCTTT.